The text below deals with one TCR beta chain. TCRdb keeps only in-frame clones here, not all; method: immunoSEQ multiplex PCR. The table lists around 78,000 clones, 90% to 95% of them singletons, with roughly 0.7% in the top ten. This sample stems from a study of T cell changes during pregnancy in multiple sclerosis. The V gene lost 0 bases and the J gene lost 7 bases, with 12 bases spanning the gap. Looked up from germline, CDR1 is LGHNA and CDR2 is YSLEER. This CDR3 region has 14 residues. The rearrangement joins TRBV4-3 to TRBJ1-2; D remains ambiguous. Sequenced material: peripheral blood, taken in the third trimester of pregnancy. This receptor was obtained from a female donor in good health, enrolled as a control in a pregnancy study. CDR3 bases: TGCGCCAGCAGCCAAGATGGGCCGACGGCTGGCTACACCTTC. This sequence encodes CASSQDGPTAGYTF.